The 14 T cell receptor beta chains given below trace back to one sample, sequenced in a study of T-cell reconstitution after alpha-beta-depleted transplantation in children. Unique molecular identifiers were used in preparing the TCRbeta library. From the PCR reads, TCRdb called clonotypes with MiXCR, one entry per CDR3 protein. The sample carries about 870,000 distinct CDR3 sequences, 15% to 20% recorded once. This sample comprised PBMCs, mostly from graft donor cells, obtained 360 days after TCRalphabeta/CD19-depleted stem cell transplant. These receptors were taken from a male patient aged 10 to 17 who had a stem cell transplant for acute lymphoblastic leukemia, so the T cells may come from the graft donor.

This clonotype was picked up a small number of times. The V call is TRBV6-6, the J call TRBJ2-5, with unresolved D. Germline assignment: CDR1 MNHNY and CDR2 SVGAGI (reference sequence). The germline V and J ends were trimmed by 2 bases and 5 bases, with 6 bases remaining between them. CDR3 length equals 12 residues. The CDR3 nucleotides read TGTGCCAGCAGTTACCCGATGGAGACCCAGTACTTC. Its translation is CASSYPMETQYF.

This sequence joins TRBV28 and TRBJ2-3, with D perhaps assigned TRBD1 or TRBD2 (6 bases each). CDR1 and CDR2 (germline): MDHEN, SYDVKM. Trimming shortened V by 7 bases and J by 6 bases, and 17 bases separated the two germline ends. The CDR3 is 14 amino acids. The CDR3 here is CASTPSGGLDTQYF. The CDR3 DNA is TGTGCCAGCACCCCCTCCGGGGGCTTGGATACGCAGTATTTT.

V and J are TRBV13 and TRBJ1-2, with a tentative D call TRBD1 (5 bases). Germline V CDR1 and CDR2: PRHDT, FYEKMQ (reference sequence). Trimming pared 7 bases from V and 3 bases from J, leaving 15 bases between. The CDR3 extends over 14 amino acids. CDR3 bases: TGTGCCAGCACAGGGCAGGGCGCGGACTATGGCTACACCTTC. Encoded protein: CASTGQGADYGYTF.

This clonotype was observed many times. This chain uses TRBV5-1 with TRBJ2-7, with TRBD2 identical over 10 bases. The J segment lost 2 bases and the V segment lost 2 bases, leaving 4 bases of the junction unmatched. In germline, CDR1 is SGHRS, CDR2 YFSETQ. CDR3 length equals 15 residues. The DNA for the CDR3 is TGCGCCAGCAGCTTTGGACTAGCGGAGCCCTACGAGCAGTACTTC. Its protein is CASSFGLAEPYEQYF.

For this clonotype: No conserved phenylalanine or tryptophan is present at the end of the CDR3, so a read error is the likely explanation. V usage is TRBV25-1 and J usage is TRBJ2-2, with D maybe TRBD1 (6 bases). The ends were cut back, 4 bases at V and 4 bases at J, with 10 bases in the middle. This CDR3 is 14 amino acids long. CDR1 and CDR2 from the germline V gene are MGHDK and SYGVNS. The CDR3 bases are TGTGCCAGCAGTGGCCAGGGGCTCACCGGGGAGCTGTTTGTT. This encodes CASSGQGLTGELFV.

This sequence joins TRBV5-1 and TRBJ2-1; TRBD2 agrees at 13 bases. Germline V lookup: CDR1 SGHRS, CDR2 YFSETQ. V shed 0 bases and J 9 bases; nucleotides not matched to a gene: 15. The CDR3 spans 19 residues. The chain's CDR3 is CASSLGLGLAGEAGGEQFF. The CDR3 DNA is TGCGCCAGCAGCTTGGGGCTTGGACTAGCGGGAGAGGCGGGGGGTGAGCAGTTCTTC. Full variable domain (outside the CDR3, taken from reference TRBV5-1 and TRBJ2-1): KAGVTQTPRYLIKTRGQQVTLSCSPISGHRSVSWYQQTPGQGLQFLFEYFSETQRNKGNFPGRFSGRQFSNSRSEMNVSTLELGDSALYLCASSLGLGLAGEAGGEQFFGPGTRLTVL.

In its sample, this clonotype was seen many times. The J gene is TRBJ1-1, the V gene TRBV12-3 or TRBV12-4; D is uncertain. The CDR3 is 15 amino acids. Trimming cost V 4 bases and J 1 base, with 13 bases left between them. The CDR3 bases are TGTGCCAGCAGTTCTCGGATGCTGGCGAACACTGAAGCTTTCTTT. As protein: CASSSRMLANTEAFF.

This rearrangement joins TRBV28 to TRBJ2-7; 8 nucleotides match TRBD1. The CDR3 is 14 amino acids. Germline loops: CDR1 MDHEN, CDR2 SYDVKM. V shed 7 bases, J shed 2 bases, and the junction held 7 bases outside the gene matches. In DNA, the CDR3 is TGTGCCAGCACAATCTCAGGGGGCACCTACGAGCAGTACTTC. Translated, it gives CASTISGGTYEQYF.

Only a few counts were recorded for this clonotype. V usage is TRBV10-3 and J usage is TRBJ1-5; 7 bases fit TRBD1. The germline V gene encodes CDR1 ENHRY and CDR2 SYGVKD. The CDR3 extends over 14 amino acids. Trimming cost V 6 bases and J 3 bases; bases outside gene matches: 5. CDR3 bases: TGTGCCATCAGCACGACAGGGACCAATCAGCCCCAGCATTTT. The encoded protein is CAISTTGTNQPQHF.

This clonotype was seen many times. The V gene is TRBV12-3 or TRBV12-4, the J gene TRBJ2-4; D is unresolved. Deletions cut 0 bases from V and 12 bases from J, with 9 bases between. The CDR3 contains 12 residues. CDR3 loop: CASSLALENQYF. CDR3 coding DNA: TGTGCCAGCAGTTTAGCGTTGGAGAATCAGTACTTC.

This clonotype was counted ten times or more. This chain links TRBV3-1 with TRBJ2-7; 12 bases map to TRBD2. The CDR3 runs 15 residues. V was pared by 3 bases and J by 4 bases, with 4 bases of the junction left unmatched. CDR1 LGHDT and CDR2 YNNKEL come from the germline V gene (reference sequence). CDR3 in DNA: TGTGCCAGCAGCCATGCCGGGACTAGCGGGTACGAGCAGTACTTC. Encoded protein: CASSHAGTSGYEQYF.

In DNA form, the CDR3 reads TGTGCCAGCAGTTTTGGTTCGGGGGAGCAGTACTTC. Translated, it gives CASSFGSGEQYF. This chain joins TRBV27 and TRBJ2-7; weak D call: TRBD2 (5 bases). The germline V and J ends were trimmed by 3 bases and 7 bases, with 10 bases remaining between them. The CDR3 has 12 residues. In germline, CDR1 is MNHEY, CDR2 SMNVEV (reference sequence).

The CDR3 nucleotides read TGTGCCAGCAGCACTTGGACAGGGAAGAACTACGAGCAGTACTTC. Protein product: CASSTWTGKNYEQYF. This sequence joins TRBV11-1 and TRBJ2-7; TRBD1 matches at 8 bases. The CDR3 runs 15 residues. Unmatched junction bases numbered 9, after V lost 5 bases and J lost 3 bases. The germline V gene has CDR1 SGHAT and CDR2 FQDESV (reference sequence).

The chain joins TRBV3-1 to TRBJ2-1, with TRBD2 identical over 8 bases. The CDR3 is 17 residues long. Per the germline V gene, CDR1 is LGHDT and CDR2 is YNNKEL (reference sequence). V lost 0 bases to trimming and J lost 5 bases; unmatched junction nucleotides: 9. DNA of the CDR3: TGTGCCAGCAGCCAAGATTTACTAGCGGAGGGAGACAATGAGCAGTTCTTC. Translated, it gives CASSQDLLAEGDNEQFF.